A selection of T cell receptor beta chains follows, all from one sample in a study of blood T cell repertoires in COVID-19. The table came from immunoSEQ multiplex PCR; TCRdb's copy has only in-frame clones and leaves some out. The data hold 250,000 to 350,000 clones, with approximately 88% observed a single time. Material: peripheral blood. The receptors here all came from a human donor with COVID-19, enrolled during active disease. The donor label of this sample is uncertain. Both conserved end residues are part of each CDR3. D genes are given only for firm matches. Where a row states a size, it is once, few, many or the class of an expanded clone; other rows omit it.

V	J	size	D	DNA	CDR3
TRBV24-1	TRBJ2-1	-	TRBD2	TGTGCCACCAGTGGCCTAGCGGGAGTTAGGAATGAGCAGTTCTTC	CATSGLAGVRNEQFF
TRBV6-5	TRBJ2-5	-	TRBD1	TGTGCCAGCACCCGGACAGGGAACCAAGAGACCCAGTACTTC	CASTRTGNQETQYF
TRBV19	TRBJ2-7	once	TRBD2	TGTGCCGTGCGGACCATCGGGGGGGTCGAGCAGTACTTC	CAVRTIGGVEQYF
TRBV3-1/TRBV3-2	TRBJ2-5	-	TRBD2	TGTGCCAGCAGCCAGGGCCCCGGACTAGCGGGAGCGGCGGAGACCCAGTACTTC	CASSQGPGLAGAAETQYF
TRBV28	TRBJ1-5	-	-	TGTGCCAGCAGTCCGATGTCCCTTTCGGGCAATCAGCCCCAGCATTTT	CASSPMSLSGNQPQHF
TRBV5-6	TRBJ2-7	-	TRBD1	TGTGCCAGCACCCGGTGGAGACAGGGAGTGACCAACTCCTACGAGCAGTACTTC	CASTRWRQGVTNSYEQYF
TRBV5-1	TRBJ1-1	-	-	TGCGCCAGCAGCTATATGGGCCCTAACACTGAAGCTTTCTTT	CASSYMGPNTEAFF
TRBV6-6	TRBJ2-2	-	-	TGTGCCAGCAGTTCGCTAGCTGATGGGGAGCTGTTTTTT	CASSSLADGELFF
TRBV2	TRBJ2-6	-	-	TGTGCCAGCAGTGAAATGCGTAGCTCTGGGGCCAACGTCCTGACTTTC	CASSEMRSSGANVLTF
TRBV3-1/TRBV3-2	TRBJ2-7	-	-	TGTGCCAGCAGCCAGTTGGTTCTAGACTCCCTCGGGGAGCAGTACTTC	CASSQLVLDSLGEQYF
TRBV30	TRBJ2-4	-	TRBD2	TGTGCCTGGAGTGTTACATTCCGGCTAGCGGCCCAAAACATTCAGTACTTC	CAWSVTFRLAAQNIQYF
TRBV29-1	TRBJ1-1	once	TRBD1	TGCAGCGCCGTGGGACAGAGGCCAAACACTGAAGCTTTCTTT	CSAVGQRPNTEAFF
TRBV30	TRBJ2-3	few	-	TGTGCCTGGACCGACAGTCCAAGCGCAGATACGCAGTATTTT	CAWTDSPSADTQYF
TRBV12-3/TRBV12-4	TRBJ1-1	-	-	TGTGCCAGCAGCCGGGGGGGTTCTGAAGCTTTCTTT	CASSRGGSEAFF
TRBV14	TRBJ1-1	-	-	TGTGCCAGCAGCCAAGATAGGAACACTGAAGCTTTCTTT	CASSQDRNTEAFF
TRBV2	TRBJ2-3	-	TRBD1	TGTGCCAGCAGGGGACCGACAGGGGGCACAGATACGCAGTATTTT	CASRGPTGGTDTQYF
TRBV25-1	TRBJ1-4	-	TRBD1	TGTGCCAGCACAACCGGGACAGGTAACGATGGACAAAAACTGTTTTTT	CASTTGTGNDGQKLFF
TRBV20-1	TRBJ1-3	-	-	TGCAGTGCTAGTTCGCAGGCGTACCATTCTGGAAACACCATATATTTT	CSASSQAYHSGNTIYF
TRBV7-3	TRBJ2-3	-	TRBD2	TGTGCCAGCAGCTTAACCGGGACTAGACAGTATTTT	CASSLTGTRQYF
TRBV6-5	TRBJ1-2	once	-	TGTGCCAGCAGGGACGGAGGGCTTGGCTACACCTTC	CASRDGGLGYTF
TRBV5-4	TRBJ2-5	-	-	TGTGCCAGCAGCTTGGTCTCGGGGTATCAAGAGACCCAGTACTTC	CASSLVSGYQETQYF
TRBV5-1	TRBJ1-1	-	-	TGCGCCAGCAGCTTGTTAGCGGAGGGGACGGGGAACACTGAAGCTTTCTTT	CASSLLAEGTGNTEAFF
TRBV6-1	TRBJ2-1	-	-	TGTGCCAGCAGTGAGGAGGGGGAGCAGTTCTTC	CASSEEGEQFF
TRBV5-1	TRBJ2-3	-	-	TGCGCCAGCAGCTTTGGAGCCGGAGGCTCCACAGATACGCAGTATTTT	CASSFGAGGSTDTQYF
TRBV2	TRBJ1-1	once	-	TGTGCCAGCAGTGATTTACAGACCCCGGGGACTGAAGCTTTCTTT	CASSDLQTPGTEAFF
TRBV3-1/TRBV3-2	TRBJ2-3	-	TRBD2	TGTGCCAGCAGCCAAGTTGCGGGAGCTTCGGATACGCAGTATTTT	CASSQVAGASDTQYF
TRBV10-3	TRBJ1-4	-	-	TGTGCCATCAGTGTTAGCCCCGAGGGGGATGAAAAACTGTTTTTT	CAISVSPEGDEKLFF
TRBV24-1	TRBJ2-7	-	TRBD2	TGTGCCACCAGTGATCCGGGACTAGCGGGAGTACACGAGCAGTACTTC	CATSDPGLAGVHEQYF
TRBV5-5	TRBJ1-1	-	-	TGTGCCAGCAGCTTGCCCCGGAACACTGAAGCTTTCTTT	CASSLPRNTEAFF
TRBV27	TRBJ2-5	-	TRBD2	TGTGCCAGCAGTTGGGGACTAGCGGGAGGGTGGAAGACCCAGTACTTC	CASSWGLAGGWKTQYF
TRBV5-1	TRBJ2-2	-	-	TGCGCCAGCCGAGGCGGAACCCCGAACACCGGGGAGCTGTTTTTT	CASRGGTPNTGELFF
TRBV30	TRBJ1-6	-	-	TGTGCCTGGAGTGTACCGGGGGTCTATAATTCACCCCTCCACTTT	CAWSVPGVYNSPLHF
TRBV14	TRBJ2-7	-	TRBD2	TGTGCCAGCAGCGAACCGGGACTAGCGGGACTTCGTGAGCAGTACTTC	CASSEPGLAGLREQYF
TRBV19	TRBJ2-5	once	-	TGTGCCAGTAGTAGTATTTCGGAGACCCAGTACTTC	CASSSISETQYF
TRBV7-3	TRBJ2-5	-	TRBD2	TGTGCCAGCAGCTCATTAGCGGGAGGGCACCAAGAGACCCAGTACTTC	CASSSLAGGHQETQYF